A single sample gave rise to the 4 T cell receptor beta chains below, sequenced in a study of cytomegalovirus exposure and HLA in healthy donors. A multiplex PCR was run with 60 Vbeta primers and 13 Jbeta primers. Sequencing was performed with immunoSEQ multiplex PCR; in TCRdb, only in-frame clones are kept and a portion is missing. The repertoire holds approximately 160,000 clones, 68% seen once, with roughly 1.4% in the top ten. The source material was PBMCs. These receptors all stem from a man aged 45-65 years in good health and CMV-seronegative.

The rearrangement links TRBV19 to TRBJ2-7, with D possibly matching TRBD1 (6 bases). The ends were cut back, 5 bases at V and 1 base at J, with 12 bases in the middle. The CDR3 sequence is 14 residues long. Germline CDR1 LNHDA, CDR2 SQIVND (reference sequence). The CDR3 protein is CASSRAQGSYEQYF. The CDR3 DNA follows: TGTGCCAGTAGTCGCGCGCAGGGGTCCTACGAGCAGTACTTC. The variable domain in full, completed from reference TRBV19 and TRBJ2-7, reads DGGITQSPKYLFRKEGQNVTLSCEQNLNHDAMYWYRQDPGQGLRLIYYSQIVNDFQKGDIAEGYSVSREKKESFPLTVTSAQKNPTAFYLCASSRAQGSYEQYFGPGTRLTVT.

The rearrangement uses TRBV6-1 and TRBJ2-3, with a possible D match to TRBD1 (6 bases). Per the germline V gene, CDR1 is MNHNS and CDR2 is SASEGT. V was shortened by 10 bases and J by 1 base, with 15 bases between the two germline ends. The CDR3 consists of 14 residues. Here the CDR3 reads CANSLAGGTDTQYF. CDR3 sequence (DNA): TGTGCCAACAGCCTCGCAGGGGGCACAGATACGCAGTATTTT.

This CDR3 reads CASSERGEVQPQHF. In DNA, the CDR3 is TGTGCCAGCAGTGAACGGGGGGAGGTCCAGCCCCAGCATTTT. The V and J genes are TRBV6-1 and TRBJ1-5; D might be TRBD1 (5 bases). This CDR3 contains 14 residues. With 2 bases removed from V and 7 bases from J, the gap between germline ends came to 12 bases. Germline V gives CDR1 MNHNS, CDR2 SASEGT.

The V call is TRBV5-1, the J call TRBJ2-1; the match to TRBD2 covers 10 bases. Trimming at V came to 0 bases and at J to 7 bases, leaving 10 bases not matched to a gene. This CDR3 is built from 17 residues. Germline CDR1 and CDR2: SGHRS and YFSETQ. The CDR3 region is CASSLGSSGGAANEQFF. CDR3 sequence (DNA): TGCGCCAGCAGCTTGGGATCCAGCGGGGGGGCGGCGAATGAGCAGTTCTTC.